This T cell receptor beta chain was profiled in a study of breast tumors, draining lymph nodes, adjacent tissues. Study-wide findings and caveats: That most tumor T cells come from lymph nodes remained unproven.

TCRdb reanalysed the multiplex PCR reads using MiXCR and keeps one entry per CDR3 protein. The profile shows about 89,000 distinct CDR3 sequences, 25% to 35% of them singletons. The germline V gene encodes CDR1 MNHNS and CDR2 SASEGT. CDR3 length: 18 amino acids. The germline V and J ends were trimmed by 0 bases and 0 bases, with 15 bases remaining between them. Axillary draining lymph nodes of breast cancer patients supplied the node samples. This clonotype appeared many times. Its target is not known. Sequenced material: axillary lymph node tissue. J is TRBJ1-5 and V is TRBV6-1; a weak D match, TRBD1 (5 bases). The TCR comes from a female donor with breast cancer. Some clones in this sample may be carry-over from other donors' samples. CDR3 sequence reads: CASSEALRGGNSNQPQHF. CDR3 DNA: TGTGCCAGCAGTGAAGCGCTTCGGGGCGGGAATAGCAATCAGCCCCAGCATTTT.